This T cell receptor beta chain was captured in a study of blood T cell repertoires in COVID-19. In the study overall: Samples came from the United States, Italy and Spain, spanning acute and convalescent COVID-19. T cells, B-cell-depleted T cells, or PBMCs supplied cDNA or gDNA.

In the original processing: Counts of nucleated cells, estimated from reference gene primer amplification, were obtained. Sequencing was performed with immunoSEQ multiplex PCR; in TCRdb, only in-frame clones are kept and a portion is missing. V and J calls plus clone size are reproduced from that table; the DNA served to infer D and trimming. The table shows some 220,000 clones, with 70% to 90% occurring only once. Germline V lookup: CDR1 SGHTS, CDR2 YDEGEE. Deletions cut 6 bases from V and 4 bases from J, with 17 bases between. The CDR3 is 15 residues long. The source of this sequence is a man aged 45-60 years who had recovered from COVID-19. What was sequenced was peripheral blood. The rearrangement joins TRBV5-8 to TRBJ1-3, with D possibly matching TRBD1 (5 bases). Here the CDR3 DNA reads TGTGCCAGCACTTTGGGGTCCAGGGCCGGAAACACCATATATTTT. It codes for CASTLGSRAGNTIYF. Together with reference TRBV5-8 and TRBJ1-3, the CDR3 gives the full variable domain: EAGVTQSPTHLIKTRGQQATLRCSPISGHTSVYWYQQALGLGLQFLLWYDEGEERNRGNFPPRFSGRQFPNYSSELNVNALELEDSALYLCASTLGSRAGNTIYFGEGSWLTVV.